A single sample gave rise to the 13 T cell receptor beta chains below, sequenced in a study of shared clonotypes between healthy human individuals. Profiling relied on immunoSEQ multiplex PCR, and the TCRdb table lists in-frame clones only, not all of them. The data hold roughly 1,500,000 clones, with roughly 98% observed a single time. Sequencing was carried out using naive CD4+ T cells sorted from blood. Subset defined: CD45RA+ positively selected. These receptor sequences come from a man aged 30 to 45 in good health.

The J gene is TRBJ2-2, the V gene TRBV6-5, with D uncertain. This CDR3 has 13 residues. Trimming stripped 7 bases from V and 6 bases from J, with 12 bases between. Looked up from germline, CDR1 is MNHEY and CDR2 is SVGAGI. CDR3 coding DNA: TGTGCCAGCACCAACCTAAGACCCGGGGAGCTGTTTTTT. It codes for CASTNLRPGELFF.

The count of this clone is one. This chain connects TRBV7-9 to TRBJ2-5; 10 bases agree with TRBD1. Germline trimming cut 1 base from V and 1 base from J; bases unmatched to any gene: 3. Per the germline V gene, CDR1 is SEHNR and CDR2 is FQNEAQ (reference sequence). The CDR3 loop spans 16 amino acids. CDR3 sequence (DNA): TGTGCCAGCAGCTTAGGGGACAGGGGACCCCAAGAGACCCAGTACTTC. The encoded protein is CASSLGDRGPQETQYF.

V gene TRBV5-1 combines with J gene TRBJ1-1, with 10 bases that match TRBD1. Looked up from germline, CDR1 is SGHRS and CDR2 is YFSETQ. This CDR3 comprises 17 residues. V was clipped by 4 bases and J by 1 base; unmatched bases: 10. CDR3 nucleotides: TGCGCCAGCAGCCCCCCCTTGACAGGGGGCAGGAACACTGAAGCTTTCTTT. As protein: CASSPPLTGGRNTEAFF.

The rearrangement uses TRBV14 and TRBJ2-7, with D tentatively TRBD2 (5 bases). This CDR3 is 14 amino acids long. Germline lookup yields CDR1 SGHDN and CDR2 FVKESK. V was clipped by 7 bases and J by 6 bases, with 19 bases between them. DNA for the CDR3: TGTGCCAGCACCCCCGGGGTAAGCGGAACCGAGCAGTACTTC. This gives the protein CASTPGVSGTEQYF.

With respect to this clone: This sample also contains other DNA sequences that code for the same CDR3. The chain is built from TRBV5-1 and TRBJ2-7, with TRBD1 matching over 8 bases. CDR1 and CDR2 (germline): SGHRS, YFSETQ. Trimming took 2 bases from V and 2 from J; bases not matched to a gene: 6. CDR3 length: 15 amino acids. CDR3 sequence: CASSLGTGRTYEQYF. DNA of the CDR3: TGCGCCAGCAGCTTAGGGACAGGACGAACCTACGAGCAGTACTTC.

The J gene is TRBJ1-4, the V gene TRBV29-1, with 9 bases fitting TRBD1. The CDR3 length is 15 residues. Germline assignment: CDR1 SQVTM and CDR2 ANQGSEA. The V segment lost 3 bases and the J segment 8 bases; nucleotides outside the gene matches: 10. The CDR3 DNA reads as TGCAGCGTTGACACCGGGACAGGGCTTCGGGAAAAACTGTTTTTT. It translates to CSVDTGTGLREKLFF. The full variable domain, completed using reference TRBV29-1 and TRBJ1-4, is SAVISQKPSRDICQRGTSLTIQCQVDSQVTMMFWYRQQPGQSLTLIATANQGSEATYESGFVIDKFPISRPNLTFSTLTVSNMSPEDSSIYLCSVDTGTGLREKLFFGSGTQLSVL.

The gene calls are TRBV27 and TRBJ1-4; D is uncertain. This CDR3 is built from 12 residues. Per germline, CDR1 MNHEY and CDR2 SMNVEV (reference sequence). Trimming removed 0 bases at V and 11 bases at J, with 7 bases between. CDR3 nucleotide sequence: TGTGCCAGCAGTTTATCAGCCGGGAAACTGTTTTTT. This codes for CASSLSAGKLFF.

This sequence joins TRBV19 and TRBJ1-2; no clear D. V lost 6 bases and J 5 bases, leaving 13 bases between the germline ends. The germline V gene encodes CDR1 LNHDA and CDR2 SQIVND (reference sequence). The CDR3 runs 13 residues. In DNA form, the CDR3 reads TGTGCCAGTAGCCCCTCCGGTGATTATGGCTACACCTTC. Translation: CASSPSGDYGYTF.

This clone was seen once. The J gene is TRBJ2-6, the V gene TRBV27, with 8 bases identical to TRBD1. The CDR3 runs to 18 residues. Germline CDR1 MNHEY, CDR2 SMNVEV (reference sequence). J was trimmed by 0 bases and V by 6 bases; bases with no gene match: 10. Here the CDR3 reads CASRIGQGLPSGANVLTF. The CDR3 region has the DNA TGTGCCAGCAGAATAGGACAGGGACTCCCCTCTGGGGCCAACGTCCTGACTTTC.

The chain has TRBV9 and TRBJ2-3, with D tentatively TRBD2 (5 bases). Trimming cost V 0 bases and J 2 bases, with 13 bases left between them. Germline V gene sequence: CDR1 SGDLS, CDR2 YYNGEE. This CDR3 comprises 16 residues. The CDR3 loop reads CASSVAAGDYTDTQYF. The CDR3, as DNA: TGTGCCAGCAGCGTAGCGGCCGGAGACTACACAGATACGCAGTATTTT.

With respect to this clone: The same CDR3 can be traced to other DNA sequences in this sample. CDR3 in DNA: TGTGCCAGCAGTTTATTGGGCGGTATAAATCAGCCCCAGCATTTT. Its translation is CASSLLGGINQPQHF. The V gene is TRBV28, the J gene TRBJ1-5; D is ambiguous. Germline CDR1 is MDHEN and CDR2 is SYDVKM. CDR3 length equals 15 residues. V was shortened by 1 base and J by 4 bases, with 11 bases between the two germline ends. The full variable domain, rest sourced from reference TRBV28 and TRBJ1-5, is DVKVTQSSRYLVKRTGEKVFLECVQDMDHENMFWYRQDPGLGLRLIYFSYDVKMKEKGDIPEGYSVSREKKERFSLILESASTNQTSMYLCASSLLGGINQPQHFGDGTRLSIL.

The CDR3 protein is CASSFSIVFTGELFF. The DNA of the CDR3 is TGTGCCAGCAGTTTCTCGATAGTGTTCACCGGGGAGCTGTTTTTT. This chain connects TRBV28 to TRBJ2-2; D uncertain. Trimming left V 3 bases short and J 4 bases short, with 12 bases between. The germline V gene has CDR1 MDHEN and CDR2 SYDVKM. CDR3 length: 15 amino acids.

This clone was detected only once. The chain's CDR3 is CASSRLSESGTGELFF. The CDR3 bases are TGTGCCAGCTCACGTTTGTCTGAGTCGGGAACCGGGGAGCTGTTTTTT. V is TRBV18 and J is TRBJ2-2; D is possibly TRBD2 (5 bases). The CDR3 runs to 16 residues. Trimming cost V 4 bases and J 5 bases, with 17 bases left between them. Germline CDR1 reads KGHSH; CDR2 reads LQKENI.